These 29 T cell receptor beta chains share one sample of origin, sequenced in a study of vaccination and CD4 T cells after COVID-19. Their recognized antigens are unknown. The time point: late sampling 161 to 241 days after vaccination in a few convalescent patients. Regarding treatment: approximately 11-day PBMC culture with coronavirus spike peptide pools or control peptides (ViraFEST assay). Cultured CD4+ T cells had their DNA profiled by the Oncomine TCR Beta short-read assay. TCRdb reprocessed the PCR reads via MiXCR and lists one record per CDR3 protein. The top ten clones hold approximately 3.6% of a sample with about 30,000 distinct CDR3 sequences, roughly a third of them seen once. Material: CD4+ T cells from blood, cultured in vitro, obtained about 7 months after SARS-CoV-2 vaccination. Receptor source: a human donor who had recovered from COVID-19.

The chain combines TRBV15 with TRBJ1-1, with D uncertain. V was pared by 3 bases and J by 5 bases, with 16 bases between. The V gene's germline CDR1 is LNHNV and CDR2 YYDKDF (reference sequence). The CDR3 spans 15 residues. The CDR3 DNA sequence: TGTGCCACCAGCAGGTACGAGAACTCGCGGACTGAAGCTTTCTTT. Protein: CATSRYENSRTEAFF.

The rearrangement uses TRBV6-2 or TRBV6-3 and TRBJ1-4; possibly TRBD1 for D (6 bases). The V end was cut by 2 bases, the J end by 13 bases, with 11 bases between. This CDR3 is built from 12 residues. Germline V gives CDR1 MNHEY, CDR2 SVGEGT. The DNA of the CDR3 is TGTGCCAGCAGTTACAACGCAGGGGCACTGTTTTTT. Translated, it gives CASSYNAGALFF.

The chain links TRBV9 to TRBJ2-1, with TRBD2 as a possible D gene (6 bases). Germline CDR1 SGDLS, CDR2 YYNGEE. V lost 2 bases to trimming and J lost 6 bases, with 15 bases between them. This CDR3 is 15 amino acids long. DNA for the CDR3: TGTGCCAGCAGCGTGAGGGAGGCCCGCCGCAATGAGCAGTTCTTC. Translated: CASSVREARRNEQFF.

This clonotype occurred once. The rearrangement joins TRBV11-1 to TRBJ2-5; D tentatively reads TRBD1 or TRBD2 (5 bases each). The CDR3 has 18 amino acids. The V end lost 5 bases, the J end lost 1 base, and 23 bases lay between the germline ends. CDR1 is SGHAT and CDR2 is FQDESV in the germline V gene (reference sequence). The CDR3, as DNA: TGTGCCAGCAGCAAACCCTACGTGGGGGTATCTCCCCAAGAGACCCAGTACTTC. It translates to CASSKPYVGVSPQETQYF.

This clonotype has just a few counts. The chain joins TRBV18 to TRBJ2-7; D perhaps matches TRBD1 (5 bases). Between the trimmed V and J ends, which lost 3 bases and 5 bases, there was a span of 14 bases. The CDR3 is 14 amino acids. Per germline, CDR1 KGHSH and CDR2 LQKENI. In DNA form, the CDR3 reads TGTGCCAGCTCACCCACAGGTGGGATCCACGAGCAGTACTTC. Translation: CASSPTGGIHEQYF.

The sample holds a few counts of this clonotype. The chain combines TRBV2 with TRBJ2-6; D ambiguous. V was shortened by 6 bases and J by 0 bases, with 21 bases between the two germline ends. The CDR3 has 19 amino acids. Germline CDR1 SNHLY, CDR2 FYNNEI. The CDR3 nucleotides read TGTGCCAGCAGCTCTGGGCTTATGAGATGGGACTCTGGGGCCAACGTCCTGACTTTC. Protein product: CASSSGLMRWDSGANVLTF.

This chain links TRBV10-3 with TRBJ2-7; D ambiguous. Germline loops: CDR1 ENHRY, CDR2 SYGVKD. V lost 2 bases, J lost 6 bases, and 11 bases lay in between. CDR3 size: 13 residues. The DNA of the CDR3 is TGTGCCATCAGTGAGATAGGGTCCGGCGAGCAGTACTTC. Amino acid sequence: CAISEIGSGEQYF.

This clonotype appeared a single time. This chain links TRBV29-1 with TRBJ1-1, with a weak D call TRBD1 (6 bases). The CDR3 runs 13 residues. Germline CDR1 SQVTM, CDR2 ANQGSEA. Trimming shortened V by 4 bases and J by 7 bases, and 16 bases separated the two germline ends. The CDR3 DNA reads as TGCAGCGTTGGTCGGGGGGGGCGGAGTGAAGCTTTCTTT. Its protein is CSVGRGGRSEAFF.

This clonotype came up a few times. The rearrangement joins TRBV27 to TRBJ2-1; D not resolved. This CDR3 is built from 14 residues. Trimming took off 6 bases at V and 6 bases at J, with 15 bases between the two ends. In germline, CDR1 is MNHEY, CDR2 SMNVEV (reference sequence). The DNA of the CDR3 is TGTGCCAGCAGCCCCCAGCACGAGAGCAATGAGCAGTTCTTC. Its protein is CASSPQHESNEQFF.

This clonotype has more than one count but fewer than ten. V is TRBV6-2 or TRBV6-3 and J is TRBJ1-2; D is unresolved. There are 12 residues in the CDR3. Trimming took off 8 bases at V and 6 bases at J, with 13 bases between the two ends. The germline CDR1 and CDR2 sequences are MNHEY and SVGEGT. Here the CDR3 reads CASSAEVDGYTF. As DNA, the CDR3 is TGTGCCAGCTCGGCGGAGGTGGATGGCTACACCTTC.

This chain uses TRBV20-1 with TRBJ2-7, with 9 bases identical to TRBD2. The V gene end was trimmed by 3 bases and the J gene end by 4 bases; junction bases not matched to a gene: 7. Germline V gene data show CDR1 as DFQATT and CDR2 as SNEGSKA (reference sequence). CDR3 size: 14 residues. The CDR3 is CSASVAGGPYEQYF. The CDR3 nucleotides are TGCAGTGCTAGTGTCGCGGGAGGGCCGTACGAGCAGTACTTC.

This clonotype was seen just once. The J gene is TRBJ2-3, the V gene TRBV5-4, with no clear D. The germline CDR1 and CDR2 sequences are SGHNT and YYREEE (reference sequence). V was shortened by 2 bases and J by 5 bases, with 9 bases between the two germline ends. The CDR3 length is 13 residues. CDR3 nucleotides: TGTGCCAGCAGCTTACAAGGCATAGATACGCAGTATTTT. This gives the protein CASSLQGIDTQYF.

This rearrangement joins TRBV7-6 to TRBJ2-1; maybe TRBD1 (6 bases). V lost 1 base and J 3 bases, leaving 10 bases between the germline ends. The CDR3 is made up of 15 amino acids. CDR1 is SGHVS, CDR2 FNYEAQ, per germline. CDR3 sequence: CASSLGQALYNEQFF. In DNA, the CDR3 is TGTGCCAGCAGCTTAGGACAGGCGCTCTACAATGAGCAGTTCTTC.

In its sample, this clonotype was seen a few times. J is TRBJ2-7 and V is TRBV7-3; possibly TRBD2 for D (6 bases). Per the germline V gene, CDR1 is SGHTA and CDR2 is FQGTGA. The germline V and J ends were trimmed by 3 bases and 2 bases, with 11 bases remaining between them. The CDR3 length is 14 residues. In DNA form, the CDR3 reads TGTGCCAGCAGCTTCGCGGGGCCCCCCTACGAGCAGTACTTC. It encodes CASSFAGPPYEQYF.

This clonotype was seen a handful of times. The V gene is TRBV6-1, the J gene TRBJ1-5, with D uncertain. Germline CDR1 is MNHNS and CDR2 is SASEGT. This CDR3 is built from 15 residues. The V gene lost 5 bases and the J gene lost 0 bases, with 11 bases spanning the gap. Written as DNA, the CDR3 is TGTGCCAGCAGTCGGGAAGGAGCTAGCAATCAGCCCCAGCATTTT. As protein: CASSREGASNQPQHF.

This clonotype occurred a few times. CDR3 in amino acids: CASSIGTGDTDTQYF. Written as DNA, the CDR3 is TGTGCCAGCAGCATAGGGACAGGCGACACAGATACGCAGTATTTT. The chain recombines TRBV7-9 with TRBJ2-3; 8 bases fit TRBD1. This CDR3 region has 15 residues. V lost 5 bases to trimming and J lost 2 bases; unmatched junction nucleotides: 6. Per germline, CDR1 SEHNR and CDR2 FQNEAQ (reference sequence).

The rearrangement links TRBV6-1 to TRBJ2-3; 13 nucleotides line up with TRBD2. Germline trimming cut 6 bases from V and 1 base from J; bases unmatched to any gene: 1. This CDR3 contains 15 residues. The V gene's germline CDR1 is MNHNS and CDR2 SASEGT. The CDR3 region has the DNA TGTGCCAGCAGCGGACTAGCGGGAGGCACAGATACGCAGTATTTT. It specifies CASSGLAGGTDTQYF.

In its sample, this clonotype was seen a few times. The chain joins TRBV19 to TRBJ1-1, with D tentatively TRBD1 (6 bases). The germline V and J ends were trimmed by 3 bases and 4 bases, with 12 bases remaining between them. CDR1 is LNHDA and CDR2 is SQIVND in the germline V gene (reference sequence). The CDR3 has 14 residues. The DNA of the CDR3 is TGTGCCAGTAGTATGGGGGGCGAGGGCACTGAAGCTTTCTTT. It codes for CASSMGGEGTEAFF.

The table lists this clonotype with a few counts. The V and J genes are TRBV6-5 and TRBJ2-6; D gene ambiguous. The CDR3 covers 16 residues. The germline gives CDR1 MNHEY, CDR2 SVGAGI. V was pared by 0 bases and J by 2 bases, with 8 bases between. Written as DNA, the CDR3 is TGTGCCAGCAGTTACTCGCCCGCCCCTGGGGCCAACGTCCTGACTTTC. It translates to CASSYSPAPGANVLTF.

Details on this clonotype: Germline and junction disagree at one end, which may indicate a read error. The chain links TRBV29-1 to TRBJ2-1, with D possibly TRBD2 on 6 matching bases. Germline CDR1 is SQVTM and CDR2 is ANQGSEA. The CDR3 is 11 amino acids. The CDR3 spells CSVEGGNEQFF. CDR3 in DNA: TGCAGCGTGGAAGGAGGGAATGAGCAGTTCTTC.

This clonotype was counted only a few times. The chain recombines TRBV7-2 with TRBJ2-3; D remains ambiguous. The CDR3 totals 12 residues. Germline V lookup: CDR1 SGHTA, CDR2 FQGNSA. Deletions cut 5 bases from V and 2 bases from J, with 5 bases between. CDR3 in DNA: TGTGCCAGCAGCCCTACCACAGATACGCAGTATTTT. Protein: CASSPTTDTQYF.

This chain connects TRBV27 to TRBJ1-2; no clear D gene. Trimming removed 4 bases from V and 3 bases from J, with 6 bases in between. Germline CDR1 is MNHEY and CDR2 is SMNVEV (reference sequence). The CDR3 spans 12 residues. In DNA form, the CDR3 reads TGTGCCAGCAGTTCCGGGGACTATGGCTACACCTTC. Translated, it gives CASSSGDYGYTF.

The sample holds one count of this clonotype. The gene calls are TRBV29-1 and TRBJ2-3; possibly TRBD2 for D (6 bases). CDR3 length: 15 residues. Germline loops: CDR1 SQVTM, CDR2 ANQGSEA. V was clipped by 3 bases and J by 1 base, with 14 bases between them. The CDR3 is CSVDYRWGGTDTQYF. The CDR3 DNA reads as TGCAGCGTTGATTATCGTTGGGGGGGCACAGATACGCAGTATTTT.

V is TRBV5-3 and J is TRBJ2-7; D remains ambiguous. TRBV5-3 is reported as an ORF; its role is uncertain. The CDR3 loop spans 15 amino acids. V was cut by 0 bases and J by 2 bases, with 12 bases left in between. In DNA, the CDR3 is TGTGCCAGAAGCTTGGGGGCCCAAGTTACCTACGAGCAGTACTTC. Its protein is CARSLGAQVTYEQYF.

The chain combines TRBV20-1 with TRBJ2-7, with D possibly TRBD2 on 6 matching bases. V was shortened by 1 base and J by 3 bases, with 13 bases between the two germline ends. In germline, CDR1 is DFQATT, CDR2 SNEGSKA (reference sequence). The CDR3 totals 14 residues. The CDR3 here is CSARAASARYEQYF. CDR3 in DNA: TGCAGTGCTAGAGCGGCTAGCGCTCGCTACGAGCAGTACTTC.

V usage is TRBV7-8 and J usage is TRBJ2-6, with 10 bases that match TRBD2. This CDR3 region has 18 residues. V trimming: 3 bases; J trimming: 1 base; junction bases outside the gene matches: 6. Germline V gene sequence: CDR1 SGHVS, CDR2 FQNEAQ. The CDR3 region is CASSFILAGASGANVLTF. The CDR3 nucleotides are TGTGCCAGCAGCTTTATTCTAGCGGGAGCTTCTGGGGCCAACGTCCTGACTTTC.

This clonotype showed up just a few times. This chain connects TRBV20-1 to TRBJ1-1; 8 positions match TRBD1. Germline-derived CDR1 and CDR2 are DFQATT and SNEGSKA (reference sequence). CDR3 length: 13 amino acids. With V trimmed by 5 bases and J by 1 base, 3 bases remained unmatched. CDR3 protein: CSAADRGNTEAFF. The CDR3 DNA reads TGCAGTGCTGCCGACAGGGGGAACACTGAAGCTTTCTTT.

This clonotype was seen only a few times. This chain connects TRBV6-5 to TRBJ1-1, with D unclear. CDR1 is MNHEY and CDR2 is SVGAGI in the germline V gene. V lost 0 bases and J 4 bases, leaving 9 bases between the germline ends. The CDR3 consists of 14 residues. The CDR3 loop is CASSYSTFGTEAFF. In DNA, the CDR3 is TGTGCCAGCAGTTACTCGACTTTCGGCACTGAAGCTTTCTTT.

For this clonotype: No conserved phenylalanine or tryptophan ends this CDR3, so it is likely a read error. The chain combines TRBV7-9 with TRBJ2-7; D remains ambiguous. Trimming took off 1 base at V and 3 bases at J, with 1 base between the two ends. The CDR3 consists of 11 residues. Per the germline V gene, CDR1 is SEHNR and CDR2 is FQNEAQ (reference sequence). The CDR3 sequence: CASSLDYEQYS. The DNA for the CDR3 is TGTGCCAGCAGCTTAGACTACGAGCAGTACTCC.